The clone carrying this TCR beta chain was detected ten times or more. The record originates from a study of T-cell memory formation after mild COVID-19. TCRdb redid the calling of the 5' RACE reads with MiXCR, one entry per CDR3 protein. The sample has tens of thousands of distinct CDR3 sequences, around 16% seen once. The CDR3 has 16 amino acids. V shed 0 bases, J shed 7 bases, and the junction held 13 bases outside the gene matches. Germline CDR1 and CDR2: GTSNPN and SVGIG (reference sequence). The receptor's source is an adult who had mild COVID-19 (a few samples of this study predate the infection). Cell type and time point are not known. Material for sequencing was PBMCs or a T cell subset sorted from them (not recorded which). The genes are TRBV30 and TRBJ2-7; TRBD2 aligns across 9 bases. The CDR3 here is CAWSVGAGGGAREQYF. In DNA, the CDR3 is TGTGCCTGGAGTGTCGGAGCAGGCGGGGGGGCAAGGGAGCAGTACTTC.